The present T cell receptor beta chain was sequenced within a study of cytomegalovirus exposure and HLA in healthy donors. Healthy bone marrow donors made up the donors. Primers for the PCR totalled 60 Vbeta and 13 Jbeta. Generated by immunoSEQ multiplex PCR, the TCRdb table keeps only in-frame clones and is missing some. The sample consists of 160,000 or so clones, around 77% of them appearing once. Study-wide points: Highly shared variants forming one cluster were likely a sequencing artifact. Among the CMV-associated chains, three were confirmed in vitro as specific for CMV antigens. Later on, a genetic analysis was performed. It linked a missense variant in DCLRE1C with V- and J-gene trimming of TCR beta.

As concerns this clone: The antigen remains unidentified.

The CDR3 consists of 13 residues. Trimming shortened V by 4 bases and J by 2 bases, and 6 bases separated the two germline ends. Per germline, CDR1 SGHTS and CDR2 YDEGEE. J is TRBJ2-2 and V is TRBV5-8; D is undetermined. The source is a man aged 60-69 years in good health and CMV-seronegative. The material sequenced was PBMCs. The CDR3, as DNA: TGTGCCAGCAGCCTCCTAAACACCGGGGAGCTGTTTTTT. Its translation is CASSLLNTGELFF. Filled out from reference TRBV5-8 and TRBJ2-2, the complete variable domain reads EAGVTQSPTHLIKTRGQQATLRCSPISGHTSVYWYQQALGLGLQFLLWYDEGEERNRGNFPPRFSGRQFPNYSSELNVNALELEDSALYLCASSLLNTGELFFGEGSRLTVL.